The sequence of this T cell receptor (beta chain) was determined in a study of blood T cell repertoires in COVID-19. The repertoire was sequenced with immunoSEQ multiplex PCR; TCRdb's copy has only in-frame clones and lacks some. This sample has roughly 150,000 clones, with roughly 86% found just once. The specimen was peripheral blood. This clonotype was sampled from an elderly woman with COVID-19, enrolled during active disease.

The CDR3 reads CASSWLALQETQYF. The CDR3 DNA follows: TGCGCCAGCAGCTGGCTAGCCCTGCAAGAGACCCAGTACTTC. V and J are TRBV4-1 and TRBJ2-5; the D gene is possibly TRBD2 (5 bases). CDR1 is MGHRA, CDR2 YSYEKL, per germline. V was shortened by 5 bases and J by 2 bases, with 12 bases between the two germline ends. There are 14 residues in the CDR3.